Sequencing of this T cell receptor (beta chain) was carried out in a study of cytomegalovirus exposure and HLA in healthy donors. Study details: Among roughly 180 million T cells, an earlier analysis found 90 million to 130 million unique TCR beta sequences. Study results and caveats: Earlier findings revealed that most TCR beta V segments proved productive either about 87% or about 30% of the time. Specific recognition of CMV antigens was confirmed in vitro for a few chains (all CMV-associated).

Trimming shortened V by 2 bases and J by 7 bases, and 11 bases separated the two germline ends. Germline V gene lookup returns CDR1 SGHTA and CDR2 FQGNSA. The CDR3 consists of 14 residues. The primer mix had 60 Vbeta and 13 Jbeta primers. Original processing notes: In a later analysis, 80 million or so unique TCR beta chains included roughly 11 million shared by two or more donors. Sequencing was performed with immunoSEQ multiplex PCR; in TCRdb, only in-frame clones are kept and a portion is missing. That table supplies the V and J calls and clone size; D and trimming were determined from the DNA. The sample lists some 200,000 clones; 81% were seen once. This clone was seen a handful of times. Its target is not known.

The sample comprised PBMCs. The TCR originated in a man over 45 in good health and CMV-seronegative. The genes are TRBV7-2 and TRBJ1-4; D unclear. CDR3 nucleotide sequence: TGTGCCAGCAGCTTACGGGGATCGAGTGAAAAACTGTTTTTT. Protein product: CASSLRGSSEKLFF.